This TCR beta chain was identified during a study of CD8 T cells in ankylosing spondylitis. In making TCR beta libraries, quantitative 5'-RACE with molecular barcodes was used. TCRdb processed the 5' RACE reads anew with MiXCR; each CDR3 protein has one entry. The sample consists of 100,000 to 150,000 distinct CDR3 sequences, roughly 17% of them appearing once. This clonotype was seen repeatedly, ten times or more. No antigen is known for it. This CDR3 is 16 amino acids long. CDR1 SGHTA and CDR2 FQGNSA come from the germline V gene. V lost 5 bases to trimming and J lost 7 bases; unmatched junction nucleotides: 14. General study findings and limits: Significantly higher representation of disease-linked clones was reported for matched ankylosing spondylitis synovial fluid. Earlier authors reported some of these motif variants in reactive arthritis synovial fluid and blood. A motif in TCR beta, a set of under 10 highly homologous variants, appeared characteristic of ankylosing spondylitis blood.

The sample consisted of blood, either unsorted or a sorted T cell fraction (not recorded which). The chain couples TRBV7-2 to TRBJ2-1; 7 positions agree with TRBD2. The sequence was collected from a male donor with ankylosing spondylitis. The CDR3 here is CASSAERGLMVNEQFF. DNA for the CDR3: TGTGCCAGCAGCGCCGAGCGGGGACTTATGGTGAATGAGCAGTTCTTC.